The 6 T cell receptor beta chains presented below share a single source sample, sequenced in a study of CD8 T cells in Susac syndrome. Reverse transcription of about 0.5 to 1 ug RNA was carried out with random hexamers. TCRdb ran MiXCR on the immunoSEQ multiplex PCR reads and lists one entry per CDR3 protein. The repertoire includes approximately 280,000 distinct CDR3 sequences, around 83% of them detected once, and over 0.1% sits in the top ten. What was sequenced was CD8+ T cells from PBMCs. These receptors were collected from a human donor with multiple sclerosis.

The J gene is TRBJ1-5, the V gene TRBV28, with D hard to call. With 5 bases removed from V and 2 bases from J, the gap between germline ends came to 7 bases. Germline CDR1 and CDR2: MDHEN and SYDVKM. CDR3 length: 13 amino acids. CDR3 nucleotides: TGTGCCAGCAGTGGGAATGGCAATCAGCCCCAGCATTTT. This translates into CASSGNGNQPQHF.

Here the CDR3 DNA reads TGCAGTGCTAGATCGGGGGGGTCCTACAATGAGCAGTTCTTC. Translation: CSARSGGSYNEQFF. The J gene is TRBJ2-1, the V gene TRBV20-1, with 8 bases that match TRBD2. Trimming removed 2 bases from V and 1 base from J; junction bases left unmatched: 1. The CDR3 covers 14 residues. From germline, CDR1 is DFQATT and CDR2 SNEGSKA (reference sequence).

The chain recombines TRBV7-9 with TRBJ2-5; the D gene is possibly TRBD1 (6 bases). This CDR3 region has 15 residues. Trimming took 5 bases from V and 1 from J, leaving 14 bases between them. Germline V gene sequence: CDR1 SEHNR, CDR2 FQNEAQ (reference sequence). DNA for the CDR3: TGTGCCAGCAGCCCATCAGGGGCCCTCCAAGAGACCCAGTACTTC. Translated: CASSPSGALQETQYF.

V usage is TRBV5-4 and J usage is TRBJ2-7; TRBD1 agrees at 7 bases. The CDR3 has 17 residues. With V trimmed by 5 bases and J by 2 bases, 16 bases remained unmatched. Germline V gene lookup returns CDR1 SGHNT and CDR2 YYREEE (reference sequence). The CDR3 bases are TGTGCCAGCAGGCCCTCCGGTACTAGGGACAGCACCTACGAGCAGTACTTC. Protein sequence: CASRPSGTRDSTYEQYF. Based on the CDR3 plus reference TRBV5-4 and TRBJ2-7, the full variable domain is ETGVTQSPTHLIKTRGQQVTLRCSSQSGHNTVSWYQQALGQGPQFIFQYYREEENGRGNFPPRFSGLQFPNYSSELNVNALELDDSALYLCASRPSGTRDSTYEQYFGPGTRLTVT.

This clonotype was recorded once. The V call is TRBV5-4, the J call TRBJ2-2; 7 nucleotides align to TRBD1. J lost 7 bases, V lost 2 bases, and 5 bases had no gene match. There are 14 residues in the CDR3. Germline assignment: CDR1 SGHNT and CDR2 YYREEE (reference sequence). The CDR3, as DNA: TGTGCCAGCAGCTTCCGGGACAGCAACGGGGAGCTGTTTTTT. Residues: CASSFRDSNGELFF.

The rearrangement uses TRBV7-9 and TRBJ2-2, with D perhaps TRBD1 (6 bases). V lost 6 bases and J lost 4, with 18 bases in between. Germline V CDR1 and CDR2: SEHNR, FQNEAQ (reference sequence). The CDR3 runs to 16 residues. The CDR3 is CASSPTQGQGTGELFF. The CDR3 nucleotides read TGTGCCAGCAGTCCAACCCAGGGGCAGGGCACCGGGGAGCTGTTTTTT. The complete variable domain, with remaining parts taken from reference TRBV7-9 and TRBJ2-2, reads DTGVSQNPRHKITKRGQNVTFRCDPISEHNRLYWYRQTLGQGPEFLTYFQNEAQLEKSRLLSDRFSAERPKGSFSTLEIQRTEQGDSAMYLCASSPTQGQGTGELFFGEGSRLTVL.